This entry features one T cell receptor (beta chain) sequence. The data derive from a study of blood T cell repertoires in COVID-19. The protocol was immunoSEQ multiplex PCR, while the TCRdb copy is restricted to in-frame clones and leaves out a portion. The profile covers approximately 260,000 clones, with around nine tenths appearing a single time and around 1.8% taken by the ten largest. This receptor was taken from a woman between 18 and 29 years old who had recovered from COVID-19. Sequenced material: PBMCs or T cells enriched from blood (not recorded which).

CDR3 in amino acids: CASSLARRSVDNEQFF. CDR3 DNA sequence: TGTGCCAGCAGCTTAGCGAGGAGGAGCGTAGACAATGAGCAGTTCTTC. The chain has TRBV7-9 and TRBJ2-1, with D perhaps matching TRBD2 (5 bases). This CDR3 is built from 16 residues. With 0 bases removed from V and 5 bases from J, the gap between germline ends came to 14 bases. Germline CDR1 reads SEHNR; CDR2 reads FQNEAQ (reference sequence).